Each of the 2 T cell receptor beta chains below was sequenced from the same sample in a study of T cells in Graves' hyperthyroidism and ophthalmopathy. Amplified TCR beta CDR3 regions derived from RNA transcripts. HTBI primers were the set used in a first-round RT-PCR of the TCR CDR3. TCRdb reprocessed the multiplex PCR reads with MiXCR, giving one entry per CDR3 protein. The table records 660,000 or so distinct CDR3 sequences, about 45% of them present only once. Sequencing was performed on peripheral blood or thyroid tissue (not recorded which). The source of these receptors is an adult man with Graves' disease, either hyperthyroidism or ophthalmopathy (not recorded which).

V usage is TRBV29-1 and J usage is TRBJ1-2, with D possibly being TRBD1 (5 bases). The CDR3 is 12 amino acids. Germline V lookup: CDR1 SQVTM, CDR2 ANQGSEA. V lost 6 bases and J 4 bases, leaving 12 bases between the germline ends. The CDR3 loop is CSVETGTYGYTF. In DNA, the CDR3 is TGCAGCGTGGAAACCGGGACCTATGGCTACACCTTC.

To note about this clonotype: One junction end disagrees with the germline gene, perhaps due to a read error. The chain couples TRBV5-1 to TRBJ1-1; D might be TRBD1 (5 bases). The CDR3 covers 15 residues. Germline V gives CDR1 SGHRS, CDR2 YFSETQ. The CDR3 region is CASSFRGTGNTEAFF. CDR3 in DNA: TGTGCCAGCAGCTTCCGAGGGACGGGGAACACTGAAGCTTTCTTT.